This TCR beta chain was retrieved from a study of blood T cells in healthy people across ages. The use of a sample-barcoded 5' primer and a J-beta primer mix characterized a second PCR of about 6 to 12 cycles. TCRdb recomputed calls from the 5' RACE reads with MiXCR, one row per CDR3 protein. Among approximately 850,000 distinct CDR3 sequences, around two fifths were seen once, and the ten largest hold approximately 20%. In this sample, this clonotype turned up a few times. The CDR3 covers 15 residues. V trimming: 5 bases; J trimming: 0 bases; junction bases outside the gene matches: 3. Per germline, CDR1 SQVTM and CDR2 ANQGSEA.

This sequence originates from a man aged 55 to 70 in good health. V and J are TRBV29-1 and TRBJ2-6, with 8 bases matching TRBD1. The sample consisted of blood. In nucleotides, the CDR3 is TGCAGCGTTCGGACAGGGCACTCTGGGGCCAACGTCCTGACTTTC. Amino acid sequence: CSVRTGHSGANVLTF.